This note documents a single T cell receptor beta chain sequence. Its antigen is still unknown. With survey level as its setting, the immunoSEQ assay was v3.0. This table comes from immunoSEQ multiplex PCR, and its TCRdb copy is limited to in-frame clones, with some not included. The table includes tens of thousands of clones, 90% to 95% detected once. The sample belongs to a study of long-term antiretroviral therapy in people with HIV. On the study more broadly: The immediate-ART recommendation dates to 2015, and the earliest samples predate it by about a decade.

A minimum of one pre-ART and two post-ART PBMC samples existed for each donor. Whole-study findings and limits: Blood draws took place between about 2004 and 2017 and possibly involved older ART regimens. Repertoires in HIV (unlike those of controls) had narrower CDR3 length ranges.

Trimming took 5 bases from V and 2 from J, leaving 18 bases between them. Germline V gene sequence: CDR1 MNHEY, CDR2 SMNVEV (reference sequence). The CDR3 consists of 17 residues. The rearrangement joins TRBV27 to TRBJ2-2; D is unclear. The receptor was isolated from a man between 25 and 39 years old with HIV. The source material was unsorted PBMCs, sampled roughly 6 years after starting antiretroviral therapy. The CDR3 here is CASSPVLYSLNTGELFF. DNA of the CDR3: TGTGCCAGCAGTCCCGTGCTTTACAGCTTAAACACCGGGGAGCTGTTTTTT.